The clone carrying this T cell receptor beta chain was counted between two and nine times. Its antigen is as yet unknown. The junction shows a germline mismatch at one end, possibly a read error. Libraries were prepared by immunoSEQ multiplex PCR; TCRdb keeps only in-frame clonotypes and omits some of them. The sample holds approximately 1.9 million clones, 93% seen once. The data belong to a study of shared clonotypes between healthy human individuals. Study details: Each donor had three CD4 naive, three CD4 memory, two CD8 naive and one CD8 memory plate. Whole-study findings and limits: The sharing of roughly 5% of naive CD4 clonotypes was seen across a few donors. Larger estimated richness was generally seen in naive subsets than in memory subsets. Represented diversity (both genetic and exposure-history) was limited by the small number of donors.

Germline V gene sequence: CDR1 MGHRA, CDR2 YSYEKL. The CDR3 sequence is 15 residues long. Only CD45RO-negative cells positively selected for CCR7 counted as naive CD8 cells, so terminally differentiated effector memory CD45RA+ cells were excluded. The chain joins TRBV4-1 to TRBJ1-5, with 7 bases fitting TRBD1. This receptor was obtained from a young man in good health. Some clones in this sample may be carry-over from other donors' samples. The material sequenced was naive CD8+ T cells from PBMCs. CDR3 protein: CASSQDRGRNQPQHF. The CDR3 DNA follows: TGCGCCAGCAGCCAAGATAGGGGGCGCAACCAGCCCCAGCATTTT.